The 12 T cell receptor beta chains presented below share a single source sample, sequenced in a study of blood T cell repertoires in COVID-19. TCRdb's copy holds only in-frame clones and misses some; the assay was immunoSEQ multiplex PCR. The sample holds some 370,000 clones, around 89% seen once. Sequencing was done on a sample of peripheral blood. Source of these receptors: a middle-aged man with acute or convalescent COVID-19.

The CDR3 bases are TGTGCCAGCAGCTCTCGGACAGGGAGGGACTATGGCTACACCTTC. Protein product: CASSSRTGRDYGYTF. The chain joins TRBV11-2 to TRBJ1-2, with 8 bases that match TRBD1. The CDR3 extends over 15 amino acids. J gave up 3 bases and V 4 bases, and 7 bases lay outside the gene matches. Germline assignment: CDR1 SGHAT and CDR2 FQNNGV.

The V gene is TRBV5-4, the J gene TRBJ1-1; a weak D match, TRBD1 (5 bases). Looked up from germline, CDR1 is SGHNT and CDR2 is YYREEE (reference sequence). V gave up 1 base and J gave up 1 base, with 8 bases separating them. This CDR3 has 14 residues. CDR3 amino acids: CASSLRGWNTEAFF. CDR3 DNA: TGTGCCAGCAGCTTGAGGGGTTGGAACACTGAAGCTTTCTTT. The full variable domain, its missing parts supplied by reference TRBV5-4 and TRBJ1-1, is ETGVTQSPTHLIKTRGQQVTLRCSSQSGHNTVSWYQQALGQGPQFIFQYYREEENGRGNFPPRFSGLQFPNYSSELNVNALELDDSALYLCASSLRGWNTEAFFGQGTRLTVV.

This rearrangement joins TRBV2 to TRBJ1-3; TRBD1 might be the D (5 bases). Germline assignment: CDR1 SNHLY and CDR2 FYNNEI. The CDR3 totals 14 residues. Between the trimmed V and J ends, which lost 3 bases and 1 base, there was a span of 7 bases. CDR3 sequence (DNA): TGTGCCAGCAGTGAGACAGTTTCTGGAAACACCATATATTTT. This translates into CASSETVSGNTIYF.

The rearrangement links TRBV27 to TRBJ2-7; 10 bases fit TRBD1. The ends lost 3 bases at V and 3 bases at J; junction bases unmatched: 5. CDR1 is MNHEY and CDR2 is SMNVEV in the germline V gene (reference sequence). This CDR3 has 15 amino acids. The CDR3 coding sequence is TGTGCCAGCAGTTTGGGACAGGGGATCTTCTACGAGCAGTACTTC. This translates into CASSLGQGIFYEQYF.

This clone has a single count. The V call is TRBV2, the J call TRBJ1-1; D perhaps matches TRBD1 (6 bases). This CDR3 has 11 amino acids. The germline V gene encodes CDR1 SNHLY and CDR2 FYNNEI. Trimming left V 5 bases short and J 8 bases short, with 9 bases between. CDR3 nucleotide sequence: TGTGCCAGCAGTACAGGGATCGAAGCTTTCTTT. It encodes CASSTGIEAFF.

This clone turned up a few times. V and J are TRBV29-1 and TRBJ1-1; tentative D call: TRBD1 (6 bases). This CDR3 spans 12 amino acids. In germline, CDR1 is SQVTM, CDR2 ANQGSEA. V lost 5 bases and J lost 4, with 11 bases in between. This CDR3 is CSVLGGVTEAFF. The CDR3, as DNA: TGCAGCGTTTTAGGGGGGGTCACTGAAGCTTTCTTT.

The chain joins TRBV4-3 to TRBJ1-2, with no clear D. This CDR3 is built from 15 residues. Per germline, CDR1 LGHNA and CDR2 YSLEER. With 0 bases removed from V and 7 bases from J, the gap between germline ends came to 15 bases. The CDR3 loop is CASSQDGGGRSGYTF. DNA for the CDR3: TGCGCCAGCAGCCAAGATGGTGGAGGGAGGAGTGGCTACACCTTC.

V and J are TRBV29-1 and TRBJ2-1, with 7 positions matching TRBD1. The CDR3 has 13 residues. Germline assignment: CDR1 SQVTM and CDR2 ANQGSEA. The V and J ends lost 3 bases and 2 bases, in that order; junction bases with no gene match: 1. The CDR3 spells CSVEGTAYNEQFF. CDR3 bases: TGCAGCGTTGAGGGGACAGCCTACAATGAGCAGTTCTTC.

V is TRBV19 and J is TRBJ1-4, with 9 bases that match TRBD1. This CDR3 region has 15 residues. The V gene end was trimmed by 7 bases and the J gene end by 6 bases; junction bases not matched to a gene: 9. Germline V gives CDR1 LNHDA, CDR2 SQIVND (reference sequence). The CDR3: CASKEQGALDEKLFF. As DNA, the CDR3 is TGTGCCAGTAAAGAACAGGGGGCGCTGGATGAAAAACTGTTTTTT. The variable domain in full, completed from reference TRBV19 and TRBJ1-4, reads DGGITQSPKYLFRKEGQNVTLSCEQNLNHDAMYWYRQDPGQGLRLIYYSQIVNDFQKGDIAEGYSVSREKKESFPLTVTSAQKNPTAFYLCASKEQGALDEKLFFGSGTQLSVL.

The chain recombines TRBV9 with TRBJ1-4, with TRBD1 identical over 9 bases. CDR1 SGDLS and CDR2 YYNGEE come from the germline V gene. Losses at the gene ends were 6 bases for V and 8 bases for J; bases not matched to a gene: 5. The CDR3 spans 13 residues. DNA of the CDR3: TGTGCCAGCAAGGGGACAGGGACGGAAAAACTGTTTTTT. Translating gives CASKGTGTEKLFF.

The gene calls are TRBV2 and TRBJ1-4; 9 bases fit TRBD1. Germline CDR1 SNHLY, CDR2 FYNNEI. The trim removed 6 bases at V and 7 bases at J, leaving 3 bases unmatched. The CDR3 is made up of 13 amino acids. CDR3 sequence (DNA): TGTGCCAGCAGGACGGACAGGGGTGAAAAACTGTTTTTT. Translated, it gives CASRTDRGEKLFF.

This clone appeared once. V is TRBV5-1 and J is TRBJ1-2; 9 bases match TRBD1. The CDR3 has 15 amino acids. The germline gives CDR1 SGHRS, CDR2 YFSETQ. With V trimmed by 4 bases and J by 8 bases, 12 bases remained unmatched. In DNA, the CDR3 is TGCGCCAGCAGCCAATACGGGACAGGGCTCGACGGCTACACCTTC. Its translation is CASSQYGTGLDGYTF.